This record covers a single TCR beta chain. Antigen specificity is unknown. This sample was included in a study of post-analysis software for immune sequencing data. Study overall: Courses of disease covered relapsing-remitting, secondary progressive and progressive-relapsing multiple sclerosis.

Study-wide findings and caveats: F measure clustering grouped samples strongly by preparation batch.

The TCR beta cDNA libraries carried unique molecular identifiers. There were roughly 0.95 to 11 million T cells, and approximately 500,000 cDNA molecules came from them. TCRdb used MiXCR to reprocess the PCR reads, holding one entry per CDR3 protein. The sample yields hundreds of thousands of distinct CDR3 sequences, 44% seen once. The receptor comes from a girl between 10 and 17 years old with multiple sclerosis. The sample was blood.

The CDR3 DNA sequence: TGCGCCAGCAGCCAAGACTGGGCTAGCGGGCGCGCGGAGCAGTTCTTC. This gives the protein CASSQDWASGRAEQFF. The chain recombines TRBV4-1 with TRBJ2-1; 8 bases agree with TRBD2. The CDR3 totals 16 residues. Germline values: CDR1 MGHRA, CDR2 YSYEKL. The V gene end was trimmed by 0 bases and the J gene end by 10 bases; junction bases not matched to a gene: 11.